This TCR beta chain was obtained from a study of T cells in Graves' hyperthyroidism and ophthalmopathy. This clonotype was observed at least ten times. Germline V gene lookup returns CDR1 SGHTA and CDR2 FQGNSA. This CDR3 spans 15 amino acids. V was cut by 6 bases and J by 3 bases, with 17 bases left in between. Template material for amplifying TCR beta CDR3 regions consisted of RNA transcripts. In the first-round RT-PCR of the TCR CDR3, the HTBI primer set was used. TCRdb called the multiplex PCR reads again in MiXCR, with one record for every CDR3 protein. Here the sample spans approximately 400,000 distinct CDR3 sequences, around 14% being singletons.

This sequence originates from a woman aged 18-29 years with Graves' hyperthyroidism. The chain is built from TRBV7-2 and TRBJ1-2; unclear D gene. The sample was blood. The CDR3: CASSWTDTIDYGYTF. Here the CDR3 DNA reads TGTGCCAGCAGTTGGACGGATACCATTGACTATGGCTACACCTTC.